This T cell receptor beta chain was identified in a study of shared clonotypes between healthy human individuals. The protocol was immunoSEQ multiplex PCR, while the TCRdb copy is restricted to in-frame clones and leaves out a portion. The sample includes 2,500,000 or so clones, roughly 93% of them seen just once. Sequencing used naive CD4+ T cells from PBMCs. Subset described: CD45RA+ positively selected. The clonotype comes from a man younger than 35 in good health. Some clones in this sample may be carry-over from other donors' samples.

DNA of the CDR3: TGTGCCAGCAGCAGAACAGTGCCCGACGGAAACTATGGCTACACCTTC. Translation gives CASSRTVPDGNYGYTF. The V and J genes are TRBV5-6 and TRBJ1-2; D remains ambiguous. This CDR3 spans 16 amino acids. Germline V gene lookup returns CDR1 SGHDT and CDR2 YYEEEE. Trimming cost V 4 bases and J 2 bases, with 18 bases left between them.